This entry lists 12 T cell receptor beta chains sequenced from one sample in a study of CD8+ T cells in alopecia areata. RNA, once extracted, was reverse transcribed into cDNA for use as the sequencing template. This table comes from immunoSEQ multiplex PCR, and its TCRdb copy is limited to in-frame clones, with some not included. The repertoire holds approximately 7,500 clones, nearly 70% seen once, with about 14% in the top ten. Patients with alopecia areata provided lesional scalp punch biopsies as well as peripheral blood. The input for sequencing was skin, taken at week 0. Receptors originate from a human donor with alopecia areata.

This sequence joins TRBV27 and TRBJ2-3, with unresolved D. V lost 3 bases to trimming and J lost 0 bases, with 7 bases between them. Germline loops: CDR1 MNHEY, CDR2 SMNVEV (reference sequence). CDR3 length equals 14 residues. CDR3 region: CASSFRPSTDTQYF. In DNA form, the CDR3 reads TGTGCCAGCAGTTTTCGGCCGAGCACAGATACGCAGTATTTT.

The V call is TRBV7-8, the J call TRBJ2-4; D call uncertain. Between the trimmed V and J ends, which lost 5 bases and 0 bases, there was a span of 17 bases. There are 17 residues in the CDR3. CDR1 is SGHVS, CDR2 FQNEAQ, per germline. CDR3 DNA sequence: TGTGCCAGCAGCGTTGAGAGGACCCTGCTAGCCAAAAACATTCAGTACTTC. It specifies CASSVERTLLAKNIQYF.

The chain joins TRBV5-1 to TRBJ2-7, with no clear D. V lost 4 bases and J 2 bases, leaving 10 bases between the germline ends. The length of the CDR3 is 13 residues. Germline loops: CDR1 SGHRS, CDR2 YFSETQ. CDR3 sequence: CASSPNTAYEQYF. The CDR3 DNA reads TGCGCCAGCAGCCCTAACACCGCCTACGAGCAGTACTTC.

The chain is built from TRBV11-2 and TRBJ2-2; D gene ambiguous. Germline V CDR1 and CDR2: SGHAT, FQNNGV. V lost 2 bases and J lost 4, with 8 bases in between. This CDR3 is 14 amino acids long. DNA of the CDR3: TGTGCCAGCAGCTTAAACAGTTTCACCGGGGAGCTGTTTTTT. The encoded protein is CASSLNSFTGELFF.

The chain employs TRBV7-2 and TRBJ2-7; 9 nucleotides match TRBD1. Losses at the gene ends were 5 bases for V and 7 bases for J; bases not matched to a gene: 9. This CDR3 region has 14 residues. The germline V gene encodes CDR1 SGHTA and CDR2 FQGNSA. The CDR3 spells CASSPHTGGWEQYF. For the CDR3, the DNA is TGTGCCAGCAGCCCCCATACAGGGGGCTGGGAGCAGTACTTC.

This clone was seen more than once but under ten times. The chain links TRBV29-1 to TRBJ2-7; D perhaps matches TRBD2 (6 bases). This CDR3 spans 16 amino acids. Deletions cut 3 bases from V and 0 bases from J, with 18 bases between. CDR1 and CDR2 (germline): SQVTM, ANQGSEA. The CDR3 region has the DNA TGCAGCGTTGACGGGCTCGGGGGAATCAACTCCTACGAGCAGTACTTC. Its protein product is CSVDGLGGINSYEQYF.

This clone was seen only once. CDR3 nucleotide sequence: TGTGCCAGCAGAATGCTGTACTTC. It is translated as CASRMLYF. This rearrangement joins TRBV27 to TRBJ2-7; D not resolved. V gave up 6 bases and J gave up 12 bases, with 6 bases separating them. Germline CDR1 is MNHEY and CDR2 is SMNVEV (reference sequence). This CDR3 has 8 residues.

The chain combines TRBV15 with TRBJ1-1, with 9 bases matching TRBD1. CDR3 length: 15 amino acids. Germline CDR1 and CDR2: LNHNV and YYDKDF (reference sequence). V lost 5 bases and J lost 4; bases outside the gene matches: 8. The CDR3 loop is CATSYITGGGTEAFF. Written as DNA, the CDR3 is TGTGCCACCAGCTATATTACAGGGGGCGGCACTGAAGCTTTCTTT. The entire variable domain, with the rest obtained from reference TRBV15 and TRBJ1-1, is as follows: DAMVIQNPRYQVTQFGKPVTLSCSQTLNHNVMYWYQQKSSQAPKLLFHYYDKDFNNEADTPDNFQSRRPNTSFCFLDIRSPGLGDTAMYLCATSYITGGGTEAFFGQGTRLTVV.

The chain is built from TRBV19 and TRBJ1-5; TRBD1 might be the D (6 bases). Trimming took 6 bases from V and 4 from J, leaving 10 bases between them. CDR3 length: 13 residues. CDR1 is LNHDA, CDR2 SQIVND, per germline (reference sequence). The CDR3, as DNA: TGTGCCAGTAGACCGGACAGAAATCAGCCCCAGCATTTT. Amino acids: CASRPDRNQPQHF. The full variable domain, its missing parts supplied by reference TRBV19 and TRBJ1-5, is DGGITQSPKYLFRKEGQNVTLSCEQNLNHDAMYWYRQDPGQGLRLIYYSQIVNDFQKGDIAEGYSVSREKKESFPLTVTSAQKNPTAFYLCASRPDRNQPQHFGDGTRLSIL.

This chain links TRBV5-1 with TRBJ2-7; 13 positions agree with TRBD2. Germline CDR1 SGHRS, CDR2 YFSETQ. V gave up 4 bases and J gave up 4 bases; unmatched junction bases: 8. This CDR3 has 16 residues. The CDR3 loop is CASSPGTSGTPYEQYF. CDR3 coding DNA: TGCGCCAGCAGCCCGGGGACTAGCGGGACTCCATACGAGCAGTACTTC.

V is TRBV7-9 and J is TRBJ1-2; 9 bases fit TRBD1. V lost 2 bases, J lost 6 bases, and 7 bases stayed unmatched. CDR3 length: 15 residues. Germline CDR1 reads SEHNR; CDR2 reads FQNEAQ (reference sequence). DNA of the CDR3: TGTGCCAGCAGCTTAACCGGGACAGGGCTAGATGGCTACACCTTC. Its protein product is CASSLTGTGLDGYTF.

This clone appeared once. The CDR3 loop reads CASSPQRQGADTQYF. The CDR3 region has the DNA TGTGCCAGCAGCCCACAGAGACAGGGCGCAGATACGCAGTATTTT. This sequence joins TRBV5-6 and TRBJ2-3, with 7 bases fitting TRBD1. Germline CDR1 reads SGHDT; CDR2 reads YYEEEE. The CDR3 spans 15 residues. V trimming: 4 bases; J trimming: 4 bases; junction bases outside the gene matches: 9.